A single sample is the source of the 7 T cell receptor beta chains below, sequenced in a study of T cells in Graves' hyperthyroidism and ophthalmopathy. The TCR beta CDR3 regions underwent amplification using RNA transcripts as the source. HTBI primers were the set used in a first-round RT-PCR of the TCR CDR3. TCRdb reprocessed the multiplex PCR reads via MiXCR and lists one record per CDR3 protein. Of a few hundred thousand distinct CDR3 sequences listed, around 15% were seen once; the top ten hold roughly 3%. Sequenced: blood. The receptors stem from a woman between 40 and 50 years old with Graves' ophthalmopathy.

Many counts were recorded for this clonotype. The chain carries TRBV18 and TRBJ1-1; D gene uncertain. The CDR3 has 12 residues. With 5 bases removed from V and 3 bases from J, the gap between germline ends came to 7 bases. Germline V gene lookup returns CDR1 KGHSH and CDR2 LQKENI. This chain's CDR3 is CASSTSYTEAFF. The CDR3 DNA follows: TGTGCCAGCTCAACATCATACACTGAAGCTTTCTTT.

There are a few counts of this clonotype. The rearrangement uses TRBV28 and TRBJ2-2, with 9 bases that match TRBD1. The V and J ends lost 8 bases and 6 bases, in that order; junction bases with no gene match: 7. CDR1 and CDR2 (germline): MDHEN, SYDVKM. The CDR3 loop spans 14 amino acids. CDR3: CASLKGQGSGELFF. CDR3 nucleotides: TGTGCCAGCCTTAAGGGACAGGGATCCGGGGAGCTGTTTTTT.

This clonotype was recorded many times. The J gene is TRBJ1-5, the V gene TRBV12-3 or TRBV12-4; D perhaps matches TRBD1 (5 bases). V was pared by 7 bases and J by 3 bases, with 16 bases between. The CDR3 has 15 residues. CDR3 in amino acids: CASTPPGTSNQPQHF. Here the CDR3 DNA reads TGTGCCAGCACTCCACCTGGGACTTCCAATCAGCCCCAGCATTTT.

The V call is TRBV12-3 or TRBV12-4, the J call TRBJ2-3, with a possible D match to TRBD1 (5 bases). Trimming removed 7 bases at V and 2 bases at J, with 13 bases between. This CDR3 is 14 amino acids long. The CDR3 is CASMRGQPTDTQYF. The DNA for the CDR3 is TGTGCCAGCATGAGAGGACAACCCACAGATACGCAGTATTTT.

The chain combines TRBV10-2 with TRBJ1-1; 9 nucleotides agree with TRBD1. This CDR3 is built from 13 residues. Per germline, CDR1 WSHSY and CDR2 SAAADI. The J segment lost 4 bases and the V segment lost 4 bases, leaving 1 base of the junction unmatched. DNA of the CDR3: TGCGCCAGCAGTGGGGACAGGGCCACTGAAGCTTTCTTT. It codes for CASSGDRATEAFF.

This clonotype was seen ten or more times. The chain employs TRBV12-3 or TRBV12-4 and TRBJ2-2, with no clear D. V dropped 5 bases and J dropped 4 bases, with 17 bases sitting between them. CDR3 length: 16 amino acids. Here the CDR3 reads CASSPTRLAVTGELFF. The CDR3 DNA follows: TGTGCCAGCAGTCCGACCCGGTTGGCGGTCACCGGGGAGCTGTTTTTT.

This clonotype was counted ten times or more. The chain has TRBV9 and TRBJ1-5; D possibly corresponds to TRBD1 (6 bases). With 6 bases removed from V and 9 bases from J, the gap between germline ends came to 40 bases. The germline V gene has CDR1 SGDLS and CDR2 YYNGEE. This CDR3 region has 21 residues. CDR3 in amino acids: CASILPRGGANREDRRWPQHF. The CDR3 bases are TGTGCCAGCATCCTGCCGCGGGGGGGAGCGAACAGGGAGGATAGGAGGTGGCCCCAGCATTTT. Complete variable domain (other parts from reference TRBV9 and TRBJ1-5): DSGVTQTPKHLITATGQRVTLRCSPRSGDLSVYWYQQSLDQGLQFLIQYYNGEERAKGNILERFSAQQFPDLHSELNLSSLELGDSALYFCASILPRGGANREDRRWPQHFGDGTRLSIL.